The following is a T cell receptor beta chain sequence with its context. The CDR3 runs 14 residues. CDR1 is SNHLY and CDR2 is FYNNEI in the germline V gene. The J segment lost 3 bases and the V segment lost 4 bases, leaving 3 bases of the junction unmatched. Sequencing was performed with immunoSEQ multiplex PCR; in TCRdb, only in-frame clones are kept and a portion is missing. The repertoire consists of more than 65,000 clones, with 80% occurring once and the leading ten covering about 4.5%. These data are taken from a study of early stage breast cancer tumors. Input material: blood. The receptor's source is a person aged 35 to 50 with breast cancer. The V call is TRBV2, the J call TRBJ1-5; 7 bases are shared with TRBD1. CDR3 region: CASSVQGFNQPQHF. The CDR3 coding sequence is TGTGCCAGCAGTGTACAGGGGTTCAATCAGCCCCAGCATTTT.